This TCR beta chain was sequenced during a study of T cell responses to AZD1222 COVID-19 vaccine. Findings and limits, study-wide: Samples come after the peak T cell response, not at day 14.

For this clone: The antigen remains unidentified.

Profiled with immunoSEQ multiplex PCR; TCRdb holds only in-frame clones, not every one. The profile shows roughly 70,000 clones, roughly 90% of them singletons. The germline gives CDR1 MNHEY, CDR2 SVGAGI. The ends were cut back, 5 bases at V and 7 bases at J, with 11 bases in the middle. The CDR3 extends over 12 amino acids. Sequencing was performed on peripheral blood, taken on day 0 of AZD1222 vaccination. The chain combines TRBV6-5 with TRBJ1-2; a possible D gene is TRBD1 (5 bases). The receptor was isolated from an adult in good health. The CDR3 here is CASSPWRGGYTF. In nucleotides, the CDR3 is TGTGCCAGCAGTCCTTGGAGGGGTGGCTACACCTTC.